The 14 T cell receptor beta chains below were found in one sample sequenced in a study of blood T cell repertoires in COVID-19. Sequencing used immunoSEQ multiplex PCR; TCRdb keeps in-frame clones, though not all of them. The sample lists more than 350,000 clones, roughly nine tenths occurring once. Sequencing used PBMCs or T cells enriched from blood (not recorded which). Source of these receptors: a man aged 18-30 years who had recovered from COVID-19.

The rearrangement uses TRBV19 and TRBJ2-1; no definite D call. The CDR3 totals 11 residues. Germline assignment: CDR1 LNHDA and CDR2 SQIVND (reference sequence). V was trimmed by 7 bases and J by 6 bases, leaving 7 bases between them. CDR3 amino acids: CASKSTNEQFF. The CDR3 DNA reads as TGTGCCAGTAAGAGTACCAATGAGCAGTTCTTC.

The chain has TRBV19 and TRBJ2-3; 10 positions agree with TRBD1. With 6 bases clipped from V and 2 bases from J, the junction kept 5 bases outside the gene matches. CDR3 length: 15 amino acids. The V gene's germline CDR1 is LNHDA and CDR2 SQIVND (reference sequence). CDR3 amino acids: CASRAGQGDTDTQYF. CDR3 coding DNA: TGTGCCAGTAGGGCCGGACAGGGGGACACAGATACGCAGTATTTT.

In this sample, this clone turned up once. The rearrangement uses TRBV11-2 and TRBJ2-5; perhaps TRBD1 as D (6 bases). The CDR3 spans 14 residues. V lost 3 bases and J 1 base, leaving 9 bases between the germline ends. Germline assignment: CDR1 SGHAT and CDR2 FQNNGV. The chain's CDR3 is CASSFRTVQETQYF. The CDR3 DNA is TGTGCCAGCAGCTTCCGGACAGTCCAAGAGACCCAGTACTTC.

Remarks on this clone: The sample carries other DNA sequences with the same CDR3. The rearrangement uses TRBV3-1 (or the pseudogene TRBV3-2) and TRBJ1-6; tentatively, D is TRBD1 (6 bases). The germline gives CDR1 LGHDT, CDR2 YNNKEL (reference sequence). V was cut by 0 bases and J by 6 bases, with 9 bases left in between. The CDR3 is 15 residues long. This CDR3 reads CASSQEGRGNSPLHF. CDR3 in DNA: TGTGCCAGCAGCCAAGAAGGCAGGGGTAATTCACCCCTCCACTTT.

This CDR3 reads CASSRTGGTEAFF. For the CDR3, the DNA is TGTGCCAGCTCACGGACAGGTGGCACTGAAGCTTTCTTT. The genes are TRBV18 and TRBJ1-1; TRBD1 agrees at 7 bases. Per the germline V gene, CDR1 is KGHSH and CDR2 is LQKENI. The J segment lost 4 bases and the V segment lost 4 bases, leaving 3 bases of the junction unmatched. The CDR3 runs to 13 residues.

The J gene is TRBJ2-7, the V gene TRBV28; 10 nucleotides align to TRBD2. CDR3 length: 17 residues. V shed 4 bases, J shed 0 bases, and the junction held 9 bases outside the gene matches. The germline gives CDR1 MDHEN, CDR2 SYDVKM. CDR3 bases: TGTGCCAGCAGTTATCTACTAGCGGGGCCAAGCTCCTACGAGCAGTACTTC. This gives the protein CASSYLLAGPSSYEQYF. The entire variable domain, with the rest obtained from reference TRBV28 and TRBJ2-7, is as follows: DVKVTQSSRYLVKRTGEKVFLECVQDMDHENMFWYRQDPGLGLRLIYFSYDVKMKEKGDIPEGYSVSREKKERFSLILESASTNQTSMYLCASSYLLAGPSSYEQYFGPGTRLTVT.

The gene calls are TRBV5-1 and TRBJ1-2; tentatively, D is TRBD1 (6 bases). Germline V gene sequence: CDR1 SGHRS, CDR2 YFSETQ. The ends were cut back, 4 bases at V and 6 bases at J, with 13 bases in the middle. The CDR3 has 13 residues. The CDR3 region has the DNA TGCGCCAGCAGCCTGGGGGCAGGGCATGGCTACACCTTC. Its protein is CASSLGAGHGYTF.

This clone was recorded once. This sequence joins TRBV20-1 and TRBJ2-2; possible D gene TRBD1, 7 bases. Germline-derived CDR1 and CDR2 are DFQATT and SNEGSKA (reference sequence). The CDR3 covers 14 residues. V was shortened by 6 bases and J by 7 bases, with 18 bases between the two germline ends. This CDR3 reads CSASRRGRSGELFF. CDR3 nucleotide sequence: TGCAGTGCAAGTAGGAGGGGGCGGAGCGGGGAGCTGTTTTTT.

The rearrangement joins TRBV7-6 to TRBJ1-1, with D tentatively TRBD1 (5 bases). CDR1 SGHVS and CDR2 FNYEAQ come from the germline V gene. This CDR3 comprises 13 residues. The germline V and J ends were trimmed by 5 bases and 4 bases, with 11 bases remaining between them. The CDR3, as DNA: TGTGCCAGCAGCCTCATGGGGGGCACTGAAGCTTTCTTT. Translated: CASSLMGGTEAFF.

This chain uses TRBV10-2 with TRBJ2-7; D gene unclear. This CDR3 spans 12 amino acids. Germline CDR1 reads WSHSY; CDR2 reads SAAADI. Deletions cut 4 bases from V and 5 bases from J, with 9 bases between. Here the CDR3 DNA reads TGCGCCAGCAGTGTGAACCGGGACGAGCAGTACTTC. Translation gives CASSVNRDEQYF.

The CDR3 DNA reads TGTGCCAGCAGCCCAACAGGGTCAGAGACCCAGTACTTC. This sequence encodes CASSPTGSETQYF. The V gene is TRBV28, the J gene TRBJ2-5; TRBD1 is a possible D gene (6 bases). There are 13 residues in the CDR3. The V end lost 6 bases, the J end lost 4 bases, and 12 bases lay between the germline ends. The germline CDR1 and CDR2 sequences are MDHEN and SYDVKM. Full variable domain (missing parts from reference TRBV28 and TRBJ2-5): DVKVTQSSRYLVKRTGEKVFLECVQDMDHENMFWYRQDPGLGLRLIYFSYDVKMKEKGDIPEGYSVSREKKERFSLILESASTNQTSMYLCASSPTGSETQYFGPGTRLLVL.

J is TRBJ2-1 and V is TRBV28; D perhaps matches TRBD2 (5 bases). Per germline, CDR1 MDHEN and CDR2 SYDVKM. Trimming left V 6 bases short and J 4 bases short, with 19 bases between. This CDR3 spans 16 amino acids. The chain's CDR3 is CASSPLSGLFYNEQFF. The CDR3 bases are TGTGCCAGCAGCCCCTTATCGGGGTTGTTTTACAATGAGCAGTTCTTC.

V is TRBV6-5 and J is TRBJ1-5; D is undetermined. The V gene's germline CDR1 is MNHEY and CDR2 SVGAGI. The V gene lost 6 bases and the J gene lost 4 bases, with 13 bases spanning the gap. The CDR3 is 14 residues long. CDR3 DNA sequence: TGTGCCAGCAGAGACATGCTCCTTAATCAGCCCCAGCATTTT. This encodes CASRDMLLNQPQHF.

The chain combines TRBV19 with TRBJ1-4, with a weak D call TRBD1 (5 bases). The V end was cut by 0 bases, the J end by 12 bases, with 11 bases between. In germline, CDR1 is LNHDA, CDR2 SQIVND (reference sequence). The CDR3 is made up of 13 amino acids. CDR3: CASSIDRAGELFF. The CDR3 DNA sequence: TGTGCCAGTAGTATAGATCGGGCGGGGGAACTGTTTTTT. Full variable domain (rest looked up from reference TRBV19 and TRBJ1-4): DGGITQSPKYLFRKEGQNVTLSCEQNLNHDAMYWYRQDPGQGLRLIYYSQIVNDFQKGDIAEGYSVSREKKESFPLTVTSAQKNPTAFYLCASSIDRAGELFFGSGTQLSVL.